A single sample gave rise to the 7 T cell receptor beta chains below, sequenced in a study of shared T cell receptors in the human thymus. Repertoires were generated with immunoSEQ multiplex PCR, while TCRdb's copy carries only in-frame clones and drops some. Found here are 500,000 to 850,000 clones, more than 70% of them singletons; the top ten hold 0.0094%. The same specimen was also included in a second study, on human thymus T cells.

Sample: thymocytes. The receptors stem from a boy under two years old with a congenital heart defect.

The rearrangement uses TRBV7-2 and TRBJ2-7; 12 nucleotides match TRBD2. Germline CDR1 SGHTA, CDR2 FQGNSA. The CDR3 sequence is 15 residues long. Trimming took 7 bases from V and 3 from J; bases not matched to a gene: 7. The CDR3 DNA follows: TGTGCCAGCAACACGCTAGCGGGGGGGATCTACGAGCAGTACTTC. As protein: CASNTLAGGIYEQYF.

The chain couples TRBV5-6 to TRBJ2-7; TRBD1 matches at 7 bases. The CDR3 runs 14 residues. J gave up 3 bases and V 1 base, and 4 bases lay outside the gene matches. From germline, CDR1 is SGHDT and CDR2 YYEEEE. CDR3 nucleotide sequence: TGTGCCAGCAGCTTGACAGGGGATTTCTACGAGCAGTACTTC. This encodes CASSLTGDFYEQYF.

The V call is TRBV9, the J call TRBJ2-2; the match to TRBD2 covers 10 bases. CDR1 is SGDLS, CDR2 YYNGEE, per germline. V lost 3 bases, J lost 4 bases, and 9 bases stayed unmatched. The CDR3 loop spans 17 amino acids. DNA for the CDR3: TGTGCCAGCAGCGAGAGGAAGCGGGGGGGCGGCACCGGGGAGCTGTTTTTT. Protein: CASSERKRGGGTGELFF.

The chain uses TRBV27 and TRBJ1-5; 9 bases are a match to TRBD1. Losses at the gene ends were 6 bases for V and 6 bases for J; bases not matched to a gene: 12. The CDR3 runs 16 residues. Germline CDR1 MNHEY, CDR2 SMNVEV (reference sequence). DNA for the CDR3: TGTGCCAGCAGCATGGGGGGACAGGGACCGACTCAGCCCCAGCATTTT. Translation gives CASSMGGQGPTQPQHF.

This clone was picked up one time. The chain recombines TRBV4-2 with TRBJ1-6; perhaps TRBD1 as D (6 bases). The V end was cut by 4 bases, the J end by 11 bases, with 24 bases between. CDR1 LGHNA and CDR2 YNFKEQ come from the germline V gene. There are 17 residues in the CDR3. The CDR3 spells CASSLKSFSRGRTPLHF. The CDR3 nucleotides read TGTGCCAGCAGCCTCAAAAGCTTCTCCAGGGGTAGGACACCCCTCCACTTT.

This CDR3 reads CAGQLAKNIQYF. The CDR3, as DNA: TGCGCGGGGCAGCTAGCCAAAAACATTCAGTACTTC. The chain employs TRBV5-1 and TRBJ2-4; D might be TRBD1 (5 bases). In germline, CDR1 is SGHRS, CDR2 YFSETQ. The CDR3 is 12 residues long.

The V call is TRBV12-5, the J call TRBJ2-3; D may be TRBD2 (6 bases). V lost 6 bases and J lost 3, with 10 bases in between. The CDR3 has 13 amino acids. Germline V gene data show CDR1 as LGHNT and CDR2 as FRNRAP. DNA of the CDR3: TGTGCTAGTGGATCCGGAGGGACAGATACGCAGTATTTT. This sequence encodes CASGSGGTDTQYF.